The sequence of this TCR beta chain was determined in a study of beta chain features in type 1 diabetes. On the study more broadly: Healthy donors and patients showed comparable age, gender and cell yields. Findings of the study overall: Type 1 diabetes patients showed fewer insertions and more deletions at VDJ junctions. Among all four CD4+ subsets, Type 1 diabetes patients had TCRB CDR3s that were moderately but significantly shorter.

The CDR3 is 16 amino acids. The germline CDR1 and CDR2 sequences are MDHEN and SYDVKM. Points on this clone: Its specificity is not known. One junction end does not reproduce the germline sequence, and a read error may be involved.

Via CD45RO/CCR7/CD25/CD127/CD95/CD27, cells of the CD4+ naive, central memory, regulatory and stem cell-like memory subsets were sorted. Every sorted population was more than 98% pure. Sequenced material consisted of expressed TCRB transcripts (all of the isolated RNA was reverse transcribed). The table came from immunoSEQ multiplex PCR; TCRdb's copy has only in-frame clones and leaves some out. The sample shows over 300,000 clones, roughly 8.8% of them seen only once. V gene TRBV28 combines with J gene TRBJ2-1, with D perhaps being TRBD1 or TRBD2 (7 bases each). The sequenced sample was central memory CD4+ T cells from blood. The receptor was derived from a man aged 25 to 45 with type 1 diabetes. This CDR3 reads CASSPPGRQGGNEQLF. The CDR3 DNA reads TGTGCCAGCAGTCCCCCGGGTCGACAGGGAGGGAATGAGCAGCTCTTC.